This T cell receptor (beta chain) is drawn from a study of OX40 agonist ivuxolimab in advanced cancers. Repertoires were generated with immunoSEQ multiplex PCR, while TCRdb's copy carries only in-frame clones and drops some. This table has approximately 50,000 clones, more than 70% appearing once. The CDR3 totals 15 residues. The germline V gene has CDR1 SNHLY and CDR2 FYNNEI. V was trimmed by 6 bases and J by 4 bases, leaving 16 bases between them. This chain connects TRBV2 to TRBJ1-3; D uncertain. The specimen was CD4+ or CD8+ T cells sorted from blood, collected in a trial of the OX40 agonist ivuxolimab. This receptor was obtained from an adult with an advanced solid tumor such as melanoma, head and neck, liver or kidney cancer. CDR3 coding DNA: TGTGCCAGCAGCATTAGCGGCACCCTCGGAAACACCATATATTTT. As protein: CASSISGTLGNTIYF.